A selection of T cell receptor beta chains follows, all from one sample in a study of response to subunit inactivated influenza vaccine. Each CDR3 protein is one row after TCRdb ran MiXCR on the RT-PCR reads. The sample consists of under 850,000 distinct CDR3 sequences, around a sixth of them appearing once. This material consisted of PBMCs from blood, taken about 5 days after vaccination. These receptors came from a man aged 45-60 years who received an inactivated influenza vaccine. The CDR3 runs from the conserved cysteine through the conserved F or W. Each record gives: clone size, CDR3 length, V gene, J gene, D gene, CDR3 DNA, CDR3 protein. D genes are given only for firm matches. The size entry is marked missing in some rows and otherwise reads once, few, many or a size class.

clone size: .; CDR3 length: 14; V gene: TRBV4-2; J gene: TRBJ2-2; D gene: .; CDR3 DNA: TGTGCCAGCAGCCAAGTTTTCGACACCGGGGAGCTGTTTTTT; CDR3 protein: CASSQVFDTGELFF
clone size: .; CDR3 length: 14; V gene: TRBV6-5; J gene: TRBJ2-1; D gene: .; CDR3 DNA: TGTGCCAGCAGTTACTATGGGCTTCACAATGAGCAGTTCTTC; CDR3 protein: CASSYYGLHNEQFF
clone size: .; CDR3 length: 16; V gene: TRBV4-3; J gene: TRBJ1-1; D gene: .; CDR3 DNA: TGCGCCAGCAGCCAAGATCGAGCAGGGGCGAACACTGAAGCTTTCTTT; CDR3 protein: CASSQDRAGANTEAFF
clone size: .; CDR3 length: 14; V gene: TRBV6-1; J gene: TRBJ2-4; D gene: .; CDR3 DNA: TGTGCCAGCAATGGAGGTGGGACCAAAAACATTCAGTACTTC; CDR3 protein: CASNGGGTKNIQYF
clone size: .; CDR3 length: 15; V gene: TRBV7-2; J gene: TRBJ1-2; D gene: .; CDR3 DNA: TGTGCCAGCAGCTTAGTAGGGGCTCTGGGGGATGGCTACACCTTC; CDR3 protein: CASSLVGALGDGYTF
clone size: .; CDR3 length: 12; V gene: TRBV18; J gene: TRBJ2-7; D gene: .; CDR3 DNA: TGTGCCAGCTCCCCAGACAGTGGCGAGCAGTACTTC; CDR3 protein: CASSPDSGEQYF
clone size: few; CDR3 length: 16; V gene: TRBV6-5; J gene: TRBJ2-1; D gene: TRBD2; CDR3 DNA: TGTGCCAGCAGTTACCCGGGACTAGCGGGATCAGGGGAGCAGTTCTTC; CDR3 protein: CASSYPGLAGSGEQFF
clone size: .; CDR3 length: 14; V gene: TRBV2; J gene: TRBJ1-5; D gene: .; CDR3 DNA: TGTGCCAGCAGTGGGGGGGTCCGGGGTCAGCCCCAGCATTTT; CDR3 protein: CASSGGVRGQPQHF
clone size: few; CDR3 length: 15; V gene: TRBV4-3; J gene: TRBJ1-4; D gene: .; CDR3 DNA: TGCGCCAGCAGCCAAGTCCCAGGGTCTAATGAAAAACTGTTTTTT; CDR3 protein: CASSQVPGSNEKLFF
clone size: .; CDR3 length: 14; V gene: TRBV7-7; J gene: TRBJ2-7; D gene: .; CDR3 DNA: TGTGCCAGCCAAAAAGATCCCGGCTCCTACGAGCAGTACTTC; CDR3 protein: CASQKDPGSYEQYF
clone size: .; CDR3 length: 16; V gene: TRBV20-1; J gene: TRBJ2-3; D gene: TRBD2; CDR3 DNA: TGCAGTGCTAGAGCGCTAGCGGTTACGGGCACAGATACGCAGTATTTT; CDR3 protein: CSARALAVTGTDTQYF
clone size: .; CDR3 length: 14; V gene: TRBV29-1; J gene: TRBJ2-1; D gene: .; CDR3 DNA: TGCAGCGTTGAAGCCGGGGGAGTAGGGACGGAGCAGTTCTTC; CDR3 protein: CSVEAGGVGTEQFF
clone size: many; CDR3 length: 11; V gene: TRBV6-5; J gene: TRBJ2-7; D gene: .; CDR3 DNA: TGTGCCACCGGACAGTCCTACGAGCAGTACTTC; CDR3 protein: CATGQSYEQYF
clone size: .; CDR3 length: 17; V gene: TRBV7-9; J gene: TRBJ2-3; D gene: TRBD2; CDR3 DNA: TGTGCCAGCAGCCCCGGGGAGGGACTAGCACCGGGAGATACGCAGTATTTT; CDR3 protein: CASSPGEGLAPGDTQYF
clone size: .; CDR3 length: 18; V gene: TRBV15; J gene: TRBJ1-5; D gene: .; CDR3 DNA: TGTGCCACCAGCAGCCCCCGGCAGGGAGCTTATAGCAATCAGCCCCAGCATTTT; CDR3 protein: CATSSPRQGAYSNQPQHF
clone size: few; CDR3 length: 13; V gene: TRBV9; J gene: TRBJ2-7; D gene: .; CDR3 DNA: TGTGCCAGCAGCGTAGAAGGGACGGGCGAGCAGTACTTC; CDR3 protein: CASSVEGTGEQYF
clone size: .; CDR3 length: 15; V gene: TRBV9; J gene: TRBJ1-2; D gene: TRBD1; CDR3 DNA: TGTGCCAGCAGCACTACCAGGGGGAATTACTATGGCTACACCTTC; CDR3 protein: CASSTTRGNYYGYTF
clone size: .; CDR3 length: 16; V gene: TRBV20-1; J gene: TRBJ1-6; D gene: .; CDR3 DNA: TGCAGTGCTAGTCCCCTGCAGGGCTCCTATAATTCACCCCTCCACTTT; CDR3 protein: CSASPLQGSYNSPLHF
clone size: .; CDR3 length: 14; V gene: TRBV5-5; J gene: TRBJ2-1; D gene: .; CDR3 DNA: TGTGCCAGCAGCTTGCAACAGACCTACAATGAGCAGTTCTTC; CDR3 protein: CASSLQQTYNEQFF
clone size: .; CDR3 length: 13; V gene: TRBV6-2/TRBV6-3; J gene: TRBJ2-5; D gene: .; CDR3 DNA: TGTGCCAGCAGAACCCAGGGTGTGGAGACCCAGTACTTC; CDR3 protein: CASRTQGVETQYF
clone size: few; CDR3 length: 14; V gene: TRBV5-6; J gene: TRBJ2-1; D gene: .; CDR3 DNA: TGTGCCAGCAGCCAAACGGCAGGGATCGATGAGCAGTTCTTC; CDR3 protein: CASSQTAGIDEQFF
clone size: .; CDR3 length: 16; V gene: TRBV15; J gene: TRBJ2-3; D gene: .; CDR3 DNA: TGTGCCACCAGCAGAGACAGGAGCGGGAGCACAGATACGCAGTATTTT; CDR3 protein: CATSRDRSGSTDTQYF
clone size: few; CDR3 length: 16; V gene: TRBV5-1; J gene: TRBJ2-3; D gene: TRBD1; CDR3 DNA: TGCGCCAGCAGTCCGGGACAGGGGATAAGCACAGATACGCAGTATTTT; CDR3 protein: CASSPGQGISTDTQYF
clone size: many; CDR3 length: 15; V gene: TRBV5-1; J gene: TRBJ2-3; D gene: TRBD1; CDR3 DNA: TGCGCCAGCAGCCAGGGACAGGGGGTCGCAGATACGCAGTATTTT; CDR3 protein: CASSQGQGVADTQYF
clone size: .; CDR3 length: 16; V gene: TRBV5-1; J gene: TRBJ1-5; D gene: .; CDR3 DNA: TGCGCCAGCAGCTTGCGGGGGGCGTGGAGCAATCAGCCCCAGCATTTT; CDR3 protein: CASSLRGAWSNQPQHF
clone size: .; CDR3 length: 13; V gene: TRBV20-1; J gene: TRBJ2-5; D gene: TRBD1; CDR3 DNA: TGCAGTGCTACCAAGGGGGCTGGGGAGACCCAGTACTTC; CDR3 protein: CSATKGAGETQYF
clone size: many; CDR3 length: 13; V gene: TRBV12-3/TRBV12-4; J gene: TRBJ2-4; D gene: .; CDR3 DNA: TGTGCCAGCAGCACCGGGGCCAAAAACATTCAGTACTTC; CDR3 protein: CASSTGAKNIQYF
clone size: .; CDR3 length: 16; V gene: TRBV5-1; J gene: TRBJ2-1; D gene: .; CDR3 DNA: TGCGCCAGCAGAAACCCTCTGGGGCGGCTTTGGAATGAGCAGTTCTTC; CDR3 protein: CASRNPLGRLWNEQFF
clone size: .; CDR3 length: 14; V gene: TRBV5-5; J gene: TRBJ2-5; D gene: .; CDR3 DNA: TGTGCCAGCAGCTGGCAAGGGAATCAAGCGACCCAGTACTTC; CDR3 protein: CASSWQGNQATQYF
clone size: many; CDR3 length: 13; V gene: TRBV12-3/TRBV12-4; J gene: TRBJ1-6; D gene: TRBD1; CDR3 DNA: TGTGCCAGCAGTACCGGACAGGGGCAAGCCCTCCACTTT; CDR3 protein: CASSTGQGQALHF
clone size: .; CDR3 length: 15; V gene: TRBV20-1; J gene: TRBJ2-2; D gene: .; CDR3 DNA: TGCAGTGCTAGGGAAGGACAGAGATACACCGGGGAGCTGTTTTTT; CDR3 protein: CSAREGQRYTGELFF
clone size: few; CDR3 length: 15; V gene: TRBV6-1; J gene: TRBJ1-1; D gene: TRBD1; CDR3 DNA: TGTGCCAGCAGTAAGACAGGGGTTGCGAACACTGAAGCTTTCTTT; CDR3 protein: CASSKTGVANTEAFF
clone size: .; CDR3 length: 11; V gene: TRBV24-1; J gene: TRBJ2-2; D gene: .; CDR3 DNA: TGTGCCACCGCCGGGGCCGGGGAGCTGTTTTTT; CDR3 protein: CATAGAGELFF
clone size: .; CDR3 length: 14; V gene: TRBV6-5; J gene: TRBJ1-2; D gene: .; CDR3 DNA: TGTGCCAGCAGTTACTGGGGAGACCAGTGGGGCTACACCTTC; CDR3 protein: CASSYWGDQWGYTF
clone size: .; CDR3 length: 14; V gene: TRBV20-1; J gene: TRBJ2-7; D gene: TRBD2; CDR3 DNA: TGCAGTGCTGCGAAAGAAGCGGGAAACGGTGAGCAGTACTTC; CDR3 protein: CSAAKEAGNGEQYF
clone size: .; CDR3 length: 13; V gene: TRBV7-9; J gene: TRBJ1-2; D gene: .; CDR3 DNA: TGTGCCAGCAGCTTAGTGGCTCAGGATGGCTACACCTTC; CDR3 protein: CASSLVAQDGYTF
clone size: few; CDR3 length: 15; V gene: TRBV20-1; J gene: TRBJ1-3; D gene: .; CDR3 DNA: TGCAGTGCTGAGGCCCTCCAGAGCTCTGGAAACACCATATATTTT; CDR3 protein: CSAEALQSSGNTIYF
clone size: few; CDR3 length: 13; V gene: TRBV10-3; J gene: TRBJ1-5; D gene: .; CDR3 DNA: TGTGCCATCAGAAGGGACGGGAATCAGCCCCAGCATTTT; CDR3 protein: CAIRRDGNQPQHF
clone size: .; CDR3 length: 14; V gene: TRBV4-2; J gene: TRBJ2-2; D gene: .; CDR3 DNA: TGTGCCAGCAGCCAAGATCCCCTTGGCGGGGAGCTGTTTTTT; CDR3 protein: CASSQDPLGGELFF
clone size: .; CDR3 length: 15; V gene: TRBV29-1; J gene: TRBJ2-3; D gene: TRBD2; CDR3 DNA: TGCAGCGCCTCTGGACTAGCGGCTAGCACAGATACGCAGTATTTT; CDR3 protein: CSASGLAASTDTQYF
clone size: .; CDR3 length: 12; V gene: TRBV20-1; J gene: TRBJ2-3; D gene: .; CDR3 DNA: TGCAGTGAAGTGGGGGTGGGAGATACGCAGTATTTT; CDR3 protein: CSEVGVGDTQYF
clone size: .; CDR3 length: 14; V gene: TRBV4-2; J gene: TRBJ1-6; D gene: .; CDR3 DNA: TGTGCCAGCAGCCAAGATTCGGGCGGTTCACCCCTCCACTTT; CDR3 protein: CASSQDSGGSPLHF
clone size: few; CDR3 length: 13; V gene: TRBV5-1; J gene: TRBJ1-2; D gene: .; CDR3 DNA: TGCGCCAGCAGCTTGTCCGACTCCTCCCCGGACACCTTC; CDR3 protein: CASSLSDSSPDTF
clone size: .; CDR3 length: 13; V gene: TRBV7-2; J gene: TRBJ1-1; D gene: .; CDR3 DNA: TGTGCCAGCAGCACGACACCGAACACTGAAGCTTTCTTT; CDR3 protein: CASSTTPNTEAFF
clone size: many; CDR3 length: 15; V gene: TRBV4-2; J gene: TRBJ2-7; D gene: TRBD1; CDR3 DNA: TGTGCCAGCAGCCAAGATGGACAGGGGAGTTACGAGCAGTACTTC; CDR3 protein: CASSQDGQGSYEQYF